This TCR beta chain is from a study of OX40 agonist ivuxolimab in advanced cancers. Study overall: Participants, approximately 83% male, averaged around 64 years of age, ranging from about 20 to 79.

Sequenced by immunoSEQ multiplex PCR; TCRdb stores in-frame clones only, minus some. This table holds about 94,000 clones, 87% found once. The trim removed 5 bases at V and 7 bases at J, leaving 17 bases unmatched. CDR1 is SGHVS and CDR2 is FNYEAQ in the germline V gene. CDR3 length: 17 residues. With respect to this clone: Antigen unknown.

Study conclusions and caveats: Doses of 0.1 to 3.0 mg/kg were accompanied by clonal expansion of CD4+ and CD8+ blood T cells by week 6.

This sequence originates from an adult with an advanced solid tumor such as melanoma, head and neck, liver or kidney cancer. The gene calls are TRBV7-6 and TRBJ2-5, with 9 positions matching TRBD1. Material: CD4+ or CD8+ T cells sorted from blood, obtained in a trial of the OX40 agonist ivuxolimab. The chain's CDR3 is CASSQTPRGQGRVTQYF. The CDR3 coding sequence is TGTGCCAGCAGCCAGACCCCGCGGGGACAGGGAAGGGTGACCCAGTACTTC.